This TCR beta chain was sequenced for a study of siplizumab effects on memory and regulatory T cells. Study-wide results and limits: Siplizumab significantly decreased alloreactive sequences from unstimulated CD4+ memory cells. There were only a minor fraction of alloreactive clones that mapped to unstimulated subsets. Versus 25% to 30% in controls, the mappable alloreactive CD4+ clones averaged about 74% Treg-derived with siplizumab. In unstimulated cells, naive T cells appeared more diverse than memory T cells and seemed major alloresponse contributors.

On this clone itself: Its target is not known.

Sequenced by immunoSEQ multiplex PCR; TCRdb stores in-frame clones only, minus some. Among about 50,000 clones listed, 95% to 97% were seen once. Germline V lookup: CDR1 MDHEN, CDR2 SYDVKM. The V gene end was trimmed by 6 bases and the J gene end by 5 bases; junction bases not matched to a gene: 6. This CDR3 comprises 14 residues. The chain employs TRBV28 and TRBJ1-5, with 8 bases aligning to TRBD1. The source of this sequence is a human donor in good health. The sample taken for sequencing was naive CD4+ T cells sorted from blood. The CDR3 coding sequence is TGTGCCAGCAGACCAGACAGGGGATATCAGCCCCAGCATTTT. It specifies CASRPDRGYQPQHF.